Below, 9 T cell receptor beta chains from the same sample are listed, as sequenced in a study of blood T cell repertoires in COVID-19. Profiled with immunoSEQ multiplex PCR; TCRdb holds only in-frame clones, not every one. The sample carries about 440,000 clones, approximately 88% recorded once. Sequences were obtained from peripheral blood. The receptor source for this set is a woman in her fifties or sixties with COVID-19, enrolled during active disease.

The chain carries TRBV20-1 and TRBJ1-1; D unresolved. Trimming removed 7 bases at V and 1 base at J, with 7 bases between. Germline values: CDR1 DFQATT, CDR2 SNEGSKA (reference sequence). The CDR3 loop spans 11 amino acids. CDR3: CSVWANTEAFF. CDR3 sequence (DNA): TGCAGTGTTTGGGCGAACACTGAAGCTTTCTTT.

This chain joins TRBV5-4 and TRBJ1-2; TRBD1 might be the D (6 bases). With 4 bases removed from V and 8 bases from J, the gap between germline ends came to 21 bases. The V gene's germline CDR1 is SGHNT and CDR2 YYREEE (reference sequence). The CDR3 is 15 amino acids. Written as DNA, the CDR3 is TGTGCCAGCAGCGGGTGGGACACTCAAGGGGACGGCTACACCTTC. Translating gives CASSGWDTQGDGYTF.

The rearrangement joins TRBV28 to TRBJ2-5, with 7 bases aligning to TRBD1. The germline V gene has CDR1 MDHEN and CDR2 SYDVKM. The CDR3 totals 14 residues. V was clipped by 10 bases and J by 3 bases; unmatched bases: 11. CDR3 bases: TGTGCCACACGTACCGGGACAGCCGAAGAGACCCAGTACTTC. Protein product: CATRTGTAEETQYF. Full variable domain (missing parts from reference TRBV28 and TRBJ2-5): DVKVTQSSRYLVKRTGEKVFLECVQDMDHENMFWYRQDPGLGLRLIYFSYDVKMKEKGDIPEGYSVSREKKERFSLILESASTNQTSMYLCATRTGTAEETQYFGPGTRLLVL.

The J gene is TRBJ1-1, the V gene TRBV24-1; tentatively, D is TRBD1 (6 bases). Trimming left V 5 bases short and J 0 bases short, with 15 bases between. This CDR3 spans 16 amino acids. Germline CDR1 and CDR2: KGHDR and SFDVKD. The CDR3 region has the DNA TGTGCCACCAGTGGTAGTAGTGGGGACATGAACACTGAAGCTTTCTTT. Translating it yields CATSGSSGDMNTEAFF.

This sequence joins TRBV7-9 and TRBJ1-2; possibly TRBD1 for D (6 bases). CDR1 and CDR2 (germline): SEHNR, FQNEAQ (reference sequence). The V and J ends lost 4 bases and 5 bases respectively, with 17 bases between them. The CDR3 has 15 amino acids. CDR3: CASSSRRGTEYGYTF. CDR3 sequence (DNA): TGTGCCAGCAGCTCTCGTAGGGGGACGGAGTATGGCTACACCTTC.

The genes are TRBV6-5 and TRBJ2-7; D remains ambiguous. Trimming cost V 6 bases and J 4 bases, with 10 bases left between them. Germline CDR1 and CDR2: MNHEY and SVGAGI. The CDR3 is 12 residues long. The DNA for the CDR3 is TGTGCCAGCAGGGCCCAGGCATACGAGCAGTACTTC. Translating it yields CASRAQAYEQYF.

This clone was seen a single time. Other DNA sequences from this sample encode an identical CDR3 as well. The chain combines TRBV2 with TRBJ1-5; D is possibly TRBD1 (5 bases). This CDR3 is built from 13 residues. V gave up 2 bases and J gave up 4 bases, with 6 bases separating them. The germline gives CDR1 SNHLY, CDR2 FYNNEI. The DNA for the CDR3 is TGTGCCAGCAGTGAACAGGGAAATCAGCCCCAGCATTTT. This sequence encodes CASSEQGNQPQHF.

The genes are TRBV6-6 and TRBJ2-2; 12 nucleotides match TRBD2. The ends lost 6 bases at V and 2 bases at J; junction bases unmatched: 16. The CDR3 is 20 residues long. Germline V lookup: CDR1 MNHNY, CDR2 SVGAGI (reference sequence). CDR3: CASSTELAGGPRGNTGELFF. The CDR3 coding sequence is TGTGCCAGCAGCACCGAACTAGCGGGGGGCCCTCGCGGAAACACCGGGGAGCTGTTTTTT.

The chain's CDR3 is CASSQASGGWEQFF. The CDR3 DNA sequence: TGTGCCAGCAGTCAAGCTAGCGGGGGGTGGGAGCAGTTCTTC. This rearrangement joins TRBV6-6 to TRBJ2-1, with 11 positions matching TRBD2. CDR3 length equals 14 residues. The ends lost 5 bases at V and 10 bases at J; junction bases unmatched: 7. Germline V gives CDR1 MNHNY, CDR2 SVGAGI (reference sequence).